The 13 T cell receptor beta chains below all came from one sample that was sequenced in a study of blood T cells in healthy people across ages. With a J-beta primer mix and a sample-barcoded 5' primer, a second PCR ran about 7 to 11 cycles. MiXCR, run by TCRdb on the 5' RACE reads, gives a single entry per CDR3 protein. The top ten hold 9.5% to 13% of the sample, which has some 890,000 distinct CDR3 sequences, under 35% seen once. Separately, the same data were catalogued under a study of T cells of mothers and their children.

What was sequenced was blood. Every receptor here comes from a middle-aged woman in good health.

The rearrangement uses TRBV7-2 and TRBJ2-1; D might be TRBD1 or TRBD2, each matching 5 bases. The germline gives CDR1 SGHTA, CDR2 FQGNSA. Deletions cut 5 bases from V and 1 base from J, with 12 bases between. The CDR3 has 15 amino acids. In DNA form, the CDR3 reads TGTGCCAGCAGCGACCGGGACGGGTCCTACAATGAGCAGTTCTTC. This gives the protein CASSDRDGSYNEQFF.

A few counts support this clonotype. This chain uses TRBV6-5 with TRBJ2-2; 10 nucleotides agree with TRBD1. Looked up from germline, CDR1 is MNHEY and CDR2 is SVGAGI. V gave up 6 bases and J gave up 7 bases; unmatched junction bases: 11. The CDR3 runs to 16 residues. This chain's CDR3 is CASSPLPGQGIGELFF. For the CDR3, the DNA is TGTGCCAGCAGCCCTCTACCGGGACAGGGGATCGGGGAGCTGTTTTTT.

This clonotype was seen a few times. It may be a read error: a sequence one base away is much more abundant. The CDR3 DNA sequence: TGTGCCAGCAGCTTGGGTTCGGCTGACGGGTTCTTC. It yields the protein CASSLGSADGFF. The rearrangement links TRBV7-9 to TRBJ2-1; D ambiguous. From germline, CDR1 is SEHNR and CDR2 FQNEAQ (reference sequence). CDR3 length equals 12 residues. Trimming removed 3 bases from V and 15 bases from J, with 15 bases in between.

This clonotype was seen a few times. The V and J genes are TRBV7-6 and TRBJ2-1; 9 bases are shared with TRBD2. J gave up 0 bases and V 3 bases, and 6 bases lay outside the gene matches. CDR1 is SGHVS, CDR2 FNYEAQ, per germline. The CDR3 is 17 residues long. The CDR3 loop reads CASSFPAGGLSYNEQFF. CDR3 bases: TGTGCCAGCAGCTTTCCGGCGGGGGGGCTCTCCTACAATGAGCAGTTCTTC. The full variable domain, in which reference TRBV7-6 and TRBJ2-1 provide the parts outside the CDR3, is GAGVSQSPRYKVTKRGQDVALRCDPISGHVSLYWYRQALGQGPEFLTYFNYEAQQDKSGLPNDRFSAERPEGSISTLTIQRTEQRDSAMYRCASSFPAGGLSYNEQFFGPGTRLTVL.

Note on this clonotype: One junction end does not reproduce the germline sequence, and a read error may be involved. DNA of the CDR3: TGTGCCAGCAGCTTGGCGGCCAGGCGTGTCCCTTCAACTAATGAACAACTGTTTTTT. Encoded protein: CASSLAARRVPSTNEQLFF. This sequence joins TRBV5-5 and TRBJ1-4; D remains ambiguous. Germline assignment: CDR1 SGHKS and CDR2 YYEKEE (reference sequence). This CDR3 is built from 19 residues.

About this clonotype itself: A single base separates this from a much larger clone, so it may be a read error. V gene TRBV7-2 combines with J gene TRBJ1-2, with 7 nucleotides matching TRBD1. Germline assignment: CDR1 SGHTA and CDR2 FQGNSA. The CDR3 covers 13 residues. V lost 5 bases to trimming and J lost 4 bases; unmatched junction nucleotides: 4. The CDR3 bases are TGTGCCAGCAGCAACAGGGGTCGCTATGGCTACACCTTC. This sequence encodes CASSNRGRYGYTF.

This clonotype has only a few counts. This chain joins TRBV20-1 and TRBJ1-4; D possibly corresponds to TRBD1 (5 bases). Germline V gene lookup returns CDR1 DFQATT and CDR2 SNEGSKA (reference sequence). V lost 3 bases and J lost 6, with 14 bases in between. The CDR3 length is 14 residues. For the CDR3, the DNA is TGCAGTGCTAGTGAGGCACCAGGGCATGAAAAACTGTTTTTT. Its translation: CSASEAPGHEKLFF.

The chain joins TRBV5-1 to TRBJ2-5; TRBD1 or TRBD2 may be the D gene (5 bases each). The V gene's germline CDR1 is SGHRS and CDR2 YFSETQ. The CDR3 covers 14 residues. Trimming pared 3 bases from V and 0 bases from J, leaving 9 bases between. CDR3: CASSSGTDQETQYF. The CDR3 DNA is TGCGCCAGCAGCTCCGGGACGGACCAAGAGACCCAGTACTTC.

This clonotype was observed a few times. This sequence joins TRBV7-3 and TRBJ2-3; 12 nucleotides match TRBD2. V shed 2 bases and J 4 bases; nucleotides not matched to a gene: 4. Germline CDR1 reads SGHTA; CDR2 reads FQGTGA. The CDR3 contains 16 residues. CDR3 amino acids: CASSLRLAGAADTQYF. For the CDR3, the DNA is TGTGCCAGCAGCTTACGACTAGCGGGGGCGGCAGATACGCAGTATTTT.

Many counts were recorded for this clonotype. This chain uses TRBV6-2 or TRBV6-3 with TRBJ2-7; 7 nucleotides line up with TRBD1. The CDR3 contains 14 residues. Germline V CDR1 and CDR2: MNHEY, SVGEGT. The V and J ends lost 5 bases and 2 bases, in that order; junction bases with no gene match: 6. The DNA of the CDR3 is TGTGCCAGCAGTATAGGACAGGCGACCTACGAGCAGTACTTC. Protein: CASSIGQATYEQYF.

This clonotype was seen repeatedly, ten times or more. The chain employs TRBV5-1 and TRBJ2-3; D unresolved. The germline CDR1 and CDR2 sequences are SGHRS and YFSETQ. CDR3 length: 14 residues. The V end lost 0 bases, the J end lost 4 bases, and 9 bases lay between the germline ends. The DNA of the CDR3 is TGCGCCAGCAGCTTGGAGCAGTCGGCAGATACGCAGTATTTT. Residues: CASSLEQSADTQYF.

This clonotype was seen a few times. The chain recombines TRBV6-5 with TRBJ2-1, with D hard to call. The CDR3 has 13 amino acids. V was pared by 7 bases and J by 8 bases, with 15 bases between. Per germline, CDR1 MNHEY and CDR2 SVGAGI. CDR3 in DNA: TGTGCCAGCAAGGAACCCCCGCGTCATGAGCAGTTCTTC. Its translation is CASKEPPRHEQFF.

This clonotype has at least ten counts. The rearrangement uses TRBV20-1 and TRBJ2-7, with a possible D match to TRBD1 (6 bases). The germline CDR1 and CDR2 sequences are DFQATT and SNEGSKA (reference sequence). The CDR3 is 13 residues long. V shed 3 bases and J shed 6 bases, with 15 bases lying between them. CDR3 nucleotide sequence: TGCAGTGCTAGCGGACAGTTAGGGCTCGAGCAGTACTTC. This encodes CSASGQLGLEQYF.